The 10 T cell receptor beta chains listed next were all sequenced from one sample in a study of shared clonotypes between healthy human individuals. TCRdb keeps only in-frame clones here, not all; method: immunoSEQ multiplex PCR. The repertoire holds 850,000 to 1,200,000 clones, with around 74% as singletons. Sequenced input: memory CD4+ T cells sorted from blood. Subset described: CD45RA-negative fraction. The origin of the receptors is a man younger than 30 in good health.

The chain links TRBV9 to TRBJ2-5; TRBD1 agrees at 10 bases. CDR1 SGDLS and CDR2 YYNGEE come from the germline V gene. There are 17 residues in the CDR3. The junction had 13 bases not matched to a gene; V was cut back by 3 bases and J by 5 bases. CDR3 sequence reads: CASSGGTGAWGTETQYF. As DNA, the CDR3 is TGTGCCAGCAGCGGCGGGACAGGGGCCTGGGGGACTGAGACCCAGTACTTC.

The V gene is TRBV25-1, the J gene TRBJ2-3; D gene ambiguous. V lost 1 base to trimming and J lost 4 bases, with 9 bases between them. The CDR3 spans 14 residues. Germline assignment: CDR1 MGHDK and CDR2 SYGVNS. The CDR3 protein is CASSELDAPDTQYF. The CDR3 DNA follows: TGTGCCAGCAGTGAATTAGACGCGCCAGATACGCAGTATTTT. The full variable domain, with the rest looked up from reference TRBV25-1 and TRBJ2-3, is EADIYQTPRYLVIGTGKKITLECSQTMGHDKMYWYQQDPGMELHLIHYSYGVNSTEKGDLSSESTVSRIRTEHFPLTLESARPSHTSQYLCASSELDAPDTQYFGPGTRLTVL.

This clone appeared a single time. The chain combines TRBV29-1 with TRBJ1-1; 8 bases align to TRBD1. The V segment lost 7 bases and the J segment 3 bases; nucleotides outside the gene matches: 7. Germline V gene data show CDR1 as SQVTM and CDR2 as ANQGSEA. This CDR3 region has 13 residues. The DNA of the CDR3 is TGCAGCGCTAAGGGACAGGTTGACACTGAAGCTTTCTTT. This encodes CSAKGQVDTEAFF.

In this sample, this clone turned up a few times. The chain is built from TRBV5-6 and TRBJ2-7; D gene uncertain. V was clipped by 4 bases and J by 2 bases, with 16 bases between them. The CDR3 has 15 residues. Looked up from germline, CDR1 is SGHDT and CDR2 is YYEEEE. CDR3 amino acids: CASSQSSRYTYEQYF. CDR3 nucleotides: TGTGCCAGCAGCCAATCGTCGCGGTACACCTACGAGCAGTACTTC.

The rearrangement uses TRBV7-9 and TRBJ2-4, with D tentatively TRBD2 (5 bases). V dropped 4 bases and J dropped 3 bases, with 7 bases sitting between them. CDR3 length equals 13 residues. Germline-derived CDR1 and CDR2 are SEHNR and FQNEAQ (reference sequence). CDR3 nucleotides: TGTGCCAGCAGCTGGACTGGCAAAAACATTCAGTACTTC. Protein: CASSWTGKNIQYF.

The V gene is TRBV5-1, the J gene TRBJ2-3; TRBD2 aligns across 8 bases. The CDR3 totals 14 residues. The junction had 13 bases not matched to a gene; V was cut back by 9 bases and J by 7 bases. Germline values: CDR1 SGHRS, CDR2 YFSETQ. The CDR3 reads CATRAGEQGNTQYF. CDR3 in DNA: TGCGCCACCCGAGCGGGGGAGCAGGGAAATACGCAGTATTTT.

This chain joins TRBV19 and TRBJ2-2; 8 nucleotides agree with TRBD1. Losses at the gene ends were 7 bases for V and 1 base for J; bases not matched to a gene: 5. Per the germline V gene, CDR1 is LNHDA and CDR2 is SQIVND (reference sequence). There are 15 residues in the CDR3. The CDR3 coding sequence is TGTGCCAGTATAGGGGGGACAGGGAACACCGGGGAGCTGTTTTTT. This gives the protein CASIGGTGNTGELFF.

J is TRBJ2-5 and V is TRBV25-1; D is tentatively TRBD1 or TRBD2 (5 bases each). Germline V lookup: CDR1 MGHDK, CDR2 SYGVNS. This CDR3 is built from 14 residues. V was trimmed by 0 bases and J by 4 bases, leaving 9 bases between them. The CDR3 sequence is CASSEYGTLETQYF. CDR3 nucleotide sequence: TGTGCCAGCAGTGAATACGGGACCCTAGAGACCCAGTACTTC.

The chain has TRBV19 and TRBJ1-1, with TRBD1 as a possible D gene (5 bases). V dropped 2 bases and J dropped 5 bases, with 12 bases sitting between them. The germline CDR1 and CDR2 sequences are LNHDA and SQIVND (reference sequence). The CDR3 has 14 amino acids. The DNA of the CDR3 is TGTGCCAGTAGTATACAGGGAAAGGGGACTGAAGCTTTCTTT. Protein sequence: CASSIQGKGTEAFF.

This clone was found once. The genes are TRBV30 and TRBJ1-3, with D uncertain. This CDR3 is 14 amino acids long. V was shortened by 5 bases and J by 0 bases, with 11 bases between the two germline ends. Germline CDR1 and CDR2: GTSNPN and SVGIG (reference sequence). CDR3 coding DNA: TGTGCCTGGGAAGCTTGGGGCTCTGGAAACACCATATATTTT. Its translation: CAWEAWGSGNTIYF.